This T cell receptor beta chain was recorded in a study of blood T cell repertoires in COVID-19. Generated by immunoSEQ multiplex PCR, the TCRdb table keeps only in-frame clones and is missing some. The table has a few hundred thousand clones, around nine tenths seen once. Allocation to cohorts depended on clinical history reported by the participants. Deletions cut 3 bases from V and 1 base from J, with 10 bases between. This CDR3 has 16 residues. Germline V lookup: CDR1 MDHEN, CDR2 SYDVKM. V is TRBV28 and J is TRBJ1-6, with D tentatively TRBD1 (6 bases). Sequences were obtained from PBMCs or T cells enriched from blood (not recorded which). The receptor's source is a woman in her twenties or thirties who had been exposed to COVID-19. Here the CDR3 reads CASSLVQGSYNSPLHF. The CDR3 DNA reads as TGTGCCAGCAGTTTGGTTCAGGGGTCCTATAATTCACCCCTCCACTTT.